Following are 4 T cell receptor beta chains from one sample sequenced in a study of CD8 T cells in ankylosing spondylitis. TCRdb itself ran the 5' RACE reads through MiXCR, one entry per CDR3 protein. The sample yields about 33,000 distinct CDR3 sequences, 14% seen once. Sequenced sample: blood. These receptors were collected from a male donor with ankylosing spondylitis or in good health (not recorded which).

This clonotype has a count of ten or more. V is TRBV27 and J is TRBJ1-4; D is possibly TRBD1 (5 bases). This CDR3 has 15 amino acids. Per germline, CDR1 MNHEY and CDR2 SMNVEV (reference sequence). Trimming took 0 bases from V and 8 from J, leaving 13 bases between them. As DNA, the CDR3 is TGTGCCAGCAGTTTATCGCTGGCAGGGCAAGAAAAACTGTTTTTT. Translating gives CASSLSLAGQEKLFF.

This clonotype was detected only a few times. The chain has TRBV27 and TRBJ1-3, with 7 nucleotides matching TRBD1. CDR3 length equals 16 residues. CDR1 is MNHEY and CDR2 is SMNVEV in the germline V gene (reference sequence). V shed 5 bases, J shed 5 bases, and the junction held 12 bases outside the gene matches. This chain's CDR3 is CASSNKQGLSRNTIYF. In nucleotides, the CDR3 is TGTGCCAGCAGTAATAAACAGGGGCTTTCTCGAAACACCATATATTTT.

The chain recombines TRBV7-2 with TRBJ2-1; 8 bases align to TRBD2. J lost 0 bases, V lost 5 bases, and 3 bases had no gene match. Germline V CDR1 and CDR2: SGHTA, FQGNSA. The CDR3 spans 15 residues. CDR3 sequence reads: CASSRSGSSYNEQFF. The CDR3 nucleotides read TGTGCCAGCAGCCGGAGCGGGAGCTCCTACAATGAGCAGTTCTTC.

There are a few counts of this clonotype. This chain connects TRBV5-1 to TRBJ2-1; D remains unclear. Trimming took 0 bases from V and 6 from J, leaving 7 bases between them. There are 13 residues in the CDR3. CDR1 SGHRS and CDR2 YFSETQ come from the germline V gene. CDR3 amino acids: CASSLAPLNEQFF. The CDR3 DNA sequence: TGCGCCAGCAGCTTGGCGCCGCTCAATGAGCAGTTCTTC.